One T cell receptor beta chain is described in this entry. This clonotype occurred a few times. Its antigen target is currently unknown. No base quality information exists; no much larger clone differs at one position. The library was produced with 5' RACE. Sequenced on an Illumina HiSeq 2500. A second PCR of roughly 6 to 11 cycles was run with a J-beta primer mix and a sample-barcoded 5' primer. A template-switch 5' adaptor carrying 12 random nucleotides introduced a unique molecular identifier onto each TCR beta cDNA molecule. Each sample yielded at least 2.5 million CDR3-containing paired-end reads. All of the RNA was converted into first-strand cDNA using the Mint cDNA synthesis kit, with a TRBC-specific oligonucleotide serving as the primer. All cDNA was treated with uracil-DNA glycosylase and then went through a first 18-cycle PCR with the universal primers M1SS and BC2_uni_R. On the study's bioinformatics: Normalization of each sample was performed by random selection of 1 million high-quality reads, each carrying a distinct molecular identifier. Reads with shared molecular identifiers were discarded instead of being binned into consensus sequences. MiTCR, set to a Q25 quality threshold and the strictest error-elimination algorithm, was used for CDR3 identification, clonotype clustering and error correction. A nonparametric unseen species model using Euler transformation provided a lower-bound estimate of total TCR beta diversity. Through fastp at Q25 and MiXCR, TCRdb rebuilt clones from the public reads, retaining in-frame beta chains. When rows share a CDR3 protein, they turn into one entry using the most common DNA and genes. The V and J calls and clone size come from TCRdb's table, not from the authors' own analysis. The sample profile shows 800,000 to 900,000 distinct CDR3 sequences; around 62% of them were found once. The ten largest clones represent 25% to 35% of the sample.

The roughly 39 donors, aged about 6 to 95 years, were systemically healthy Caucasian individuals from Russia. Each donor gave approximately 9.4 milliliters of peripheral blood, drawn into EDTA-treated Vacutainer tubes. PBMCs were isolated by Ficoll-Paque density-gradient centrifugation, with at least 7 million obtained per sample. Total RNA was extracted from PBMCs with Trizol reagent, with at least 5.5 micrograms obtained per sample. For every donor, flow cytometry on a PBMC aliquot measured the percentage of naive CD45RAhigh/CD27high T cells. The data originate from a study of blood T cells in healthy people across ages (dated by TCRdb to 2014 to 2015). For the study in its entirety: In model experiments, roughly one uniquely barcoded TCR beta cDNA molecule per two T cells was captured by template switching. The donors were divided into four age groups: young (average approximately 15 years), middle-aged (approximately 41), aged (around 67) and long-lived (roughly 88). For two donors (one aged 18 to 30 and one aged 80 or older), the study analyzed two additional independent replicas of 1 million unique cDNA reads from the same blood draw. To avoid experimental bias, donors of different ages were distributed randomly across sequencing lanes. Age-related changes in TCR beta repertoire diversity were measured in the study by deep sequencing normalized with unique cDNA molecular identifiers.

V is cut back by 6 bases and J by 7 bases, with 10 bases in the junction unmatched. Per the germline V gene, LGHNA is the CDR1 and YSLEER is the CDR2. Counted from cysteine to phenylalanine, this CDR3 has 15 amino acids. The retained sequence is limited to the CDR3, 45 bases, with the frame set at the first base. The study at large found these results: As age increased, observed TCR beta diversity per million T cells dropped in a roughly linear way, and a significant reduction was already evident by age about 36. The percentage of naive T cells measured by flow cytometry correlated strongly with observed TCR beta diversity. The long-lived group showed more naive CD4+ T cells, fewer expanded clones and increased TCR diversity than the aged group, suggesting age selection. Since profiling was done on bulk unsorted PBMCs, naive and antigen-experienced compartments could not be conclusively compared. Total diversity estimates from one million sequenced T cells were considered lower bounds and underestimates. Because donor CMV infection status was unknown, age-related changes in expanded clonotypes were potentially confounded.

Specimen: blood. The rearranged chain carries TRBV4-3 and TRBJ2-1, with TRBD2 identical over 9 junction bases. This receptor was obtained from a man younger than 40 in good health. In nucleotide form, the sequence is TGCGCCAGCAGTCCCGGGACTAGCTACGGTAATGAGCAGTTCTTC. The translation is CASSPGTSYGNEQFF.